The entry that follows covers one TCR beta chain sequence. This could be a read error, since a much larger clone is one nucleotide away. These data originate in a study of T cells of healthy individuals. MiXCR, run by TCRdb on the 5' RACE reads, gives a single entry per CDR3 protein. The sample includes some 100,000 distinct CDR3 sequences, 15% to 20% of them seen just once. CDR1 and CDR2 from the germline V gene are SEHNR and FQNEAQ (reference sequence). V was cut by 1 base and J by 2 bases, with 3 bases left in between. This CDR3 region has 12 residues. The chain recombines TRBV7-9 with TRBJ2-7; D remains ambiguous. The sequence derives from a human donor in good health. In DNA, the CDR3 is TGTGCCAGCAGCTTAGAACCCTACGAGCAGTACTTC. This encodes CASSLEPYEQYF.